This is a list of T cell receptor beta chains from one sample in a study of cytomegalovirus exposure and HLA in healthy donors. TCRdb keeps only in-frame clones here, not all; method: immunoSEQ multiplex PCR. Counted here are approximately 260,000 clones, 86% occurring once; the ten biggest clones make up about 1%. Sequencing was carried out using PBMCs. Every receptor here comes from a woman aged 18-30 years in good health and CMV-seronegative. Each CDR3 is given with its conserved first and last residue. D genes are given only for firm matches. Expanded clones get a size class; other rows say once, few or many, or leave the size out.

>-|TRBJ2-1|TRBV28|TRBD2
CASSLPPGLAEQFF
TGTGCCAGCAGCCTACCGCCGGGACTAGCGGAGCAGTTCTTC
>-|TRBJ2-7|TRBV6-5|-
CASSYSSYRADEQYF
TGTGCCAGCAGTTACTCTTCGTACAGGGCCGACGAGCAGTACTTC
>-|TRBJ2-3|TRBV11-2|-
CASSLSRTVPSGTQYF
TGTGCCAGCAGCTTAAGCCGGACAGTGCCTTCAGGTACGCAGTATTTT
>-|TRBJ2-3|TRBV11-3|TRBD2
CASSLGAGGRDTQYF
TGTGCCAGCAGCTTAGGGGCGGGGGGAAGAGATACGCAGTATTTT
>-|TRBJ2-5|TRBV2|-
CASSQETQYF
TGTGCCAGCAGTCAGGAGACCCAGTACTTC
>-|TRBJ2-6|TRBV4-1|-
CASSQVPQTHSGANVLTF
TGCGCCAGCAGCCAAGTTCCCCAGACTCACTCTGGGGCCAACGTCCTGACTTTC
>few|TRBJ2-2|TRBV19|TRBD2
CASSPRTSGRWTGELFF
TGTGCCAGTAGTCCTCGGACTAGCGGGAGATGGACCGGGGAGCTGTTTTTT
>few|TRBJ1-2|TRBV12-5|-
CASGPELYGYTF
TGTGCTAGTGGCCCCGAGCTCTATGGCTACACCTTC
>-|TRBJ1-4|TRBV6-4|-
CASSVRTPLVKLFF
TGTGCCAGCAGTGTTCGGACACCCCTTGTGAAACTGTTTTTT
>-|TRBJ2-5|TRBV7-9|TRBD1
CASSSFAGTGIRQETQYF
TGTGCCAGCAGCAGTTTCGCCGGGACAGGGATTAGACAAGAGACCCAGTACTTC
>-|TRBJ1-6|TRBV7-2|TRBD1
CASSPGTGGTSPLHF
TGTGCCAGCAGCCCCGGGACAGGGGGGACTTCACCCCTCCACTTT
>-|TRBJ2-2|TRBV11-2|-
CASSSRGSGGELFF
TGTGCCAGCAGCTCCCGGGGTAGCGGCGGGGAGCTGTTTTTT
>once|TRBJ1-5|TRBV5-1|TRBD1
CASSLAPRTGGLRPQHF
TGCGCCAGCAGCTTGGCCCCCAGGACAGGTGGTCTAAGGCCCCAGCATTTT
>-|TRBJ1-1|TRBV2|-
CASSTVTEAFF
TGTGCCAGCAGCACGGTAACTGAAGCTTTCTTT
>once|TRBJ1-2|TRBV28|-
CASTGGYGYTF
TGTGCCAGCACCGGCGGCTATGGCTACACCTTC
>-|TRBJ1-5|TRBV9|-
CASSNTGNSNQPQHF
TGTGCCAGCAGCAATACAGGGAATAGCAATCAGCCCCAGCATTTT
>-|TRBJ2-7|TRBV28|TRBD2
CASSELAGEHSYEQYF
TGTGCCAGCAGTGAACTAGCGGGGGAGCACTCCTACGAGCAGTACTTC
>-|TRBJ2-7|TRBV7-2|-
CASSRDNYEQYF
TGTGCCAGCAGCCGGGACAACTACGAGCAGTACTTC
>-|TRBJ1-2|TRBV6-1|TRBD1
CASSEAFRGQLTNNYGYTF
TGTGCCAGCAGTGAAGCGTTTCGGGGACAGCTAACCAATAACTATGGCTACACCTTC
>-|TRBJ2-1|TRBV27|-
CASRGRTNNEQFF
TGTGCCAGCAGGGGACGGACTAACAATGAGCAGTTCTTC
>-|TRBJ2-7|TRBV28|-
CASRSGPGREQYF
TGTGCCAGCAGATCCGGGCCGGGGAGGGAGCAGTACTTC
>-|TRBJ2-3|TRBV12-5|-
CASGLTTDTQYF
TGTGCTAGTGGTTTGACTACAGATACGCAGTATTTT
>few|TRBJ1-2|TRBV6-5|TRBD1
CASSYSQGALGYTF
TGTGCCAGCAGTTACTCGCAGGGGGCGCTTGGCTACACCTTC
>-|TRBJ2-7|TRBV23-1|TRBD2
CASPISGRSPEQYF
TGCGCCAGCCCAATCAGCGGGAGGAGCCCCGAGCAGTACTTC
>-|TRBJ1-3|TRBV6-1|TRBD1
CASSAGRQGSSGNTIYF
TGTGCCAGCAGTGCCGGGCGACAGGGAAGCTCTGGAAACACCATATATTTT
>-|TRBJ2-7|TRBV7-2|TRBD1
CASRRTGHEQYF
TGTGCCAGCAGAAGGACAGGGCACGAGCAGTACTTC
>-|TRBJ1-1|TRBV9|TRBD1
CASSPHDRVVTEAFF
TGTGCCAGCAGCCCTCATGACAGGGTGGTCACTGAAGCTTTCTTT
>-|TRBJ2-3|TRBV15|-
CATSREYRVVTDTQYF
TGTGCCACCAGCAGAGAATACAGGGTAGTTACAGATACGCAGTATTTT
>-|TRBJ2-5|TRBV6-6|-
CASSYSSARETQYF
TGTGCCAGCAGTTACTCGTCTGCGCGGGAGACCCAGTACTTC
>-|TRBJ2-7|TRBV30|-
CAWSVGGANPYEQYF
TGTGCCTGGAGTGTAGGGGGGGCTAACCCCTACGAGCAGTACTTC
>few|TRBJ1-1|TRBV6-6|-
CASSGTSPEAFF
TGTGCCAGCAGTGGGACAAGTCCTGAAGCTTTCTTT
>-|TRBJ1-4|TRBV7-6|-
CASSLDLGIREKLFF
TGTGCCAGCAGCTTAGATCTCGGGATCCGAGAAAAACTGTTTTTT
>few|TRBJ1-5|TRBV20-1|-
CSVEGVEPQHF
TGCAGTGTTGAGGGTGTGGAGCCCCAGCATTTT
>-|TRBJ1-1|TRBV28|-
CASNPAGEATEAFF
TGTGCCAGCAACCCGGCGGGGGAGGCCACTGAAGCTTTCTTT
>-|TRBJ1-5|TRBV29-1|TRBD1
CSVDSGQGEQPQHF
TGCAGCGTTGATTCCGGACAGGGCGAACAGCCCCAGCATTTT
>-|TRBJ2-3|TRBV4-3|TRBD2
CASSQELAGGEVTQYF
TGCGCCAGCAGCCAAGAACTAGCGGGGGGCGAGGTTACGCAGTATTTT
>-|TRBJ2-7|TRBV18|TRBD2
CASSPPGLASNEQYF
TGTGCCAGCTCACCACCTGGACTAGCGAGCAACGAGCAGTACTTC
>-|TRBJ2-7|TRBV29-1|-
CSVLFTGTARSYEQYF
TGCAGCGTTTTGTTTACCGGGACTGCCAGATCCTACGAGCAGTACTTC
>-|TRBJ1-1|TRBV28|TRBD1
CASSSTGQGLEAFF
TGTGCCAGCAGTTCCACCGGACAGGGCCTTGAAGCTTTCTTT
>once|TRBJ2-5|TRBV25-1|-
CASSTPSQETQYF
TGTGCCAGCAGTACCCCCAGCCAAGAGACCCAGTACTTC
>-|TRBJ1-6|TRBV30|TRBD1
CAWSVLGQGSSPLHF
TGTGCCTGGAGTGTTTTGGGACAGGGTTCTTCACCCCTCCACTTT
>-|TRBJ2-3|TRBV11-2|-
CASSLVLAGIITDTQYF
TGTGCCAGCAGCTTAGTCCTTGCGGGAATAATCACAGATACGCAGTATTTT
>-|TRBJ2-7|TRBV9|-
CASSVETSSYEQYF
TGTGCCAGCAGCGTAGAGACAAGTTCCTACGAGCAGTACTTC
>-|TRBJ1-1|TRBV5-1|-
CASSLGGVLKSEAFF
TGCGCCAGCAGCCTTGGGGGGGTTTTAAAGTCTGAAGCTTTCTTT
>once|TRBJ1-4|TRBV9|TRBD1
CASSAFGTGNEKLFF
TGTGCCAGCAGCGCTTTTGGGACAGGGAATGAAAAACTGTTTTTT
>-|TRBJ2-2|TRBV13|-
CASSFEQGAGELFF
TGTGCCAGCAGCTTCGAACAGGGCGCCGGGGAGCTGTTTTTT
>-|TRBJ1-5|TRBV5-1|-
CASSLFSGINQPQHF
TGCGCCAGCAGCTTGTTTTCAGGGATCAATCAGCCCCAGCATTTT
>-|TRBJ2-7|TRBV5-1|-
CASSPRGTYEQYF
TGCGCCAGCAGTCCCAGAGGGACCTACGAGCAGTACTTC
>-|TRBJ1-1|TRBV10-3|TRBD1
CAIGGRGPDTEAFF
TGTGCCATCGGGGGCAGGGGGCCGGACACTGAAGCTTTCTTT
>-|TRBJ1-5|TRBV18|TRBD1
CASSRGQTRRPQHF
TGTGCCAGCTCCCGGGGACAGACCAGGAGGCCCCAGCATTTT
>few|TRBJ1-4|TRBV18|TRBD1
CASSPGWTGGEKLFF
TGTGCCAGCTCACCAGGGTGGACAGGAGGTGAAAAACTGTTTTTT
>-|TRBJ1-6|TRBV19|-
CASELRGARSPLHF
TGTGCCAGTGAGCTGCGGGGGGCGCGTTCACCCCTCCACTTT
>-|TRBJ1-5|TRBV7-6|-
CASSFIHGESQHF
TGTGCCAGCAGTTTCATCCACGGGGAGAGCCAGCATTTT
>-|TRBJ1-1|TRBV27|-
CASSHLTDRGTEAFF
TGTGCCAGCAGTCATCTAACCGACAGAGGCACTGAAGCTTTCTTT
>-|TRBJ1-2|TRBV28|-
CASSLPGPYGYTF
TGTGCCAGCAGTTTGCCAGGGCCCTATGGCTACACCTTC
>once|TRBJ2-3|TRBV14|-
CASSQEVGGADTQYF
TGTGCCAGCAGCCAAGAAGTTGGGGGCGCAGATACGCAGTATTTT
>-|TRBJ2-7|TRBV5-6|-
CASSLAHRGSSYEQYF
TGTGCCAGCAGCCTTGCCCATCGGGGGAGCTCCTACGAGCAGTACTTC
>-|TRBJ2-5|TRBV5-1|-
CASSLEPGSRRETQYF
TGCGCCAGCAGCTTGGAACCCGGGTCGAGGAGAGAGACCCAGTACTTC
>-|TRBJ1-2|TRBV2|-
CASTGRSFNYGYTF
TGTGCCAGCACCGGGAGGTCCTTCAACTATGGCTACACCTTC